This is a list of T cell receptor beta chains from one sample in a study of cytomegalovirus exposure and HLA in healthy donors. Only in-frame clones appear in the TCRdb table, and some are missing; sequencing was by immunoSEQ multiplex PCR. Seen here are 300,000 to 400,000 clones, over 75% observed once, and the top ten hold approximately 0.9%. Source material: PBMCs. The receptors were sampled from a young man in good health and CMV-seronegative. The CDR3 runs from the conserved cysteine through the conserved F or W. Size values are once, few and many counts, or a class for expanded clones, and some rows have none.

clone size	V gene	CDR3 protein
-	TRBV5-1	CASSPSTVETQYF
-	TRBV5-1	CASSLGGAEQYF
-	TRBV9	CASSPSGEGGSSYNSPLHF
-	TRBV7-8	CASSLQETQYF
-	TRBV7-8	CASSPWTGRTYEQYF
-	TRBV27	CATYHLRGSPRLETQYF
-	TRBV7-2	CASSPRGTSLQETQYF
once	TRBV5-6	CASSSIGLGVGEQYF
-	TRBV11-2	CASSPGPAGVADTQYF
once	TRBV4-1	CASSQDGGIYNEQFF
-	TRBV29-1	CSAFGQNEQFF
-	TRBV4-1	CASSHLAGGYNEQFF
-	TRBV6-5	CASSYAATGPYGYTF
-	TRBV21-1	CASTEAQTDSYEQYF
-	TRBV6-1	CATREVAETGHTGELFF
-	TRBV4-3	CASSAELGSGANVLTF
-	TRBV5-8	CASSSGLIFANQPQHF
-	TRBV2	CASTERGRVQYF
once	TRBV6-6	CASTDPAGLDYGYTF
-	TRBV19	CASNSGTANQPQHF
once	TRBV2	CASWRAGANYNEQFF
-	TRBV27	CASSPGQVGLLGYEQYF
-	TRBV2	CASTRGYSNQPQHF
-	TRBV5-1	CASSSGTGGTGELFF
-	TRBV5-1	CASSLDRWNTEAFF